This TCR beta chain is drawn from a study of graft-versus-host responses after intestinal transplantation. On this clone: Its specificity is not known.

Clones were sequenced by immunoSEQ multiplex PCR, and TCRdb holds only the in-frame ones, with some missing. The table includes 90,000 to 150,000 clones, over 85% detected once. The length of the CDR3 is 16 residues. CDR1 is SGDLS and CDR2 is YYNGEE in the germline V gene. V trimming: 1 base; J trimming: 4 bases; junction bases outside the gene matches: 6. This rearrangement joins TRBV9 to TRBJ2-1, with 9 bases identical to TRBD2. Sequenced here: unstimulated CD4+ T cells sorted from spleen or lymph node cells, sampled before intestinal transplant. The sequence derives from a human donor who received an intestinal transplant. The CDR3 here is CASSVSASGIYNEQFF. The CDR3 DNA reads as TGTGCCAGCAGCGTAAGCGCTAGCGGGATATACAATGAGCAGTTCTTC.